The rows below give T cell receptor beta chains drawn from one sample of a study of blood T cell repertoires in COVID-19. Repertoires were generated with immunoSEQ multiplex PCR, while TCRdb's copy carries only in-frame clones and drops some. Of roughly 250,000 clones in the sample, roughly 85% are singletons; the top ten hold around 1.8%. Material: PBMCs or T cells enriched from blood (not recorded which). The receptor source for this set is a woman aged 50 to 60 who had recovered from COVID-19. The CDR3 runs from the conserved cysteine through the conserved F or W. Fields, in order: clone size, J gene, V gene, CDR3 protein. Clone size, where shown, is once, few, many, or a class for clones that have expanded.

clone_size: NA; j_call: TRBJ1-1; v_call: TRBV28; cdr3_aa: CASRDRLNTEAFF
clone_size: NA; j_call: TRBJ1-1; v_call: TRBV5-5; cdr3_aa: CASSLVGGGTEAFF
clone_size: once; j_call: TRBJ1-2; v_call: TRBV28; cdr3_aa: CASSLGGREDGYTF
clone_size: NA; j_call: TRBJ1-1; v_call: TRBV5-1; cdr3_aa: CASSLELREKAFF
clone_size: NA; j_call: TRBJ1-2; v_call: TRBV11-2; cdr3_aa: CASSPGTGYGGYTF
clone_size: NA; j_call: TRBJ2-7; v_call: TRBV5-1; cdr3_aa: CASSLPGDEQYF
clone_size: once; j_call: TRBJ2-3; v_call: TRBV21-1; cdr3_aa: CASSKVGQGGSPYRSTDTQYF
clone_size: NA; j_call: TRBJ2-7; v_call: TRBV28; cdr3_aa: CASTTSGRLSYEQYF
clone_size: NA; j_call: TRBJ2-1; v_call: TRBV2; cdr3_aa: CASSRTNYNEQFF
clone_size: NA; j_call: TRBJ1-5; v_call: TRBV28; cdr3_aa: CASSLGGTGGGQPQHF
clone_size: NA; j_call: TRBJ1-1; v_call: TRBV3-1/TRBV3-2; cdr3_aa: CASSQDGQWNTEAFF
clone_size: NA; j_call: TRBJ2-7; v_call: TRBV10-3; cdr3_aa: CAISESAGYEQYF
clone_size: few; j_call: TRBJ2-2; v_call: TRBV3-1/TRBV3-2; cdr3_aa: CASSQGTDETGELFF
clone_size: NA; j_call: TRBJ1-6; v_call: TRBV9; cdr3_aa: CASSPRTERNSPLHF
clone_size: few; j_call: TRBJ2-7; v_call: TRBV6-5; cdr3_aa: CASIPGLGPYEQYF
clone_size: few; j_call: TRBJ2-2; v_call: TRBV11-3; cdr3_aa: CASSLGTSGSTGELFF
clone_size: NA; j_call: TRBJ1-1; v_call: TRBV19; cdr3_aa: CASSPLIQGGPEAFF
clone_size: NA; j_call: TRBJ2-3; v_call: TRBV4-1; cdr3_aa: CASSQPGVSGSLSTDTQYF
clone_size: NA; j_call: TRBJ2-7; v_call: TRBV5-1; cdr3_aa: CASSPMGLAVTYEQYF
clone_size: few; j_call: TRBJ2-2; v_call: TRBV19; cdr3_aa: CASNSPTRANTGELFF
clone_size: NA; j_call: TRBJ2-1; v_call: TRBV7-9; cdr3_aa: CASSLHKGLEGNEQFF
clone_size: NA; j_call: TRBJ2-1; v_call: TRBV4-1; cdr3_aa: CASSQDYPSDEQFF
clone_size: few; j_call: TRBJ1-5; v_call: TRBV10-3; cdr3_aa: CAISGGRQPQHF
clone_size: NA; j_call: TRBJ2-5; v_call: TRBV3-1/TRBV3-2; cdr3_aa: CASSQSSGSETQYF
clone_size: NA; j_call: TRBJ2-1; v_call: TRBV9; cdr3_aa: CASSHYRPGQTNEQFF
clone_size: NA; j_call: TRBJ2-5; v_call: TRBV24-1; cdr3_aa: CATSVGGGTQYF
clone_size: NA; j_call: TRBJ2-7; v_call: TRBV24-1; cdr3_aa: CATSDPRTGTYEQYF
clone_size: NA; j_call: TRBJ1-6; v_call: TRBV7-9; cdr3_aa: CASSLAGTGISPLHF
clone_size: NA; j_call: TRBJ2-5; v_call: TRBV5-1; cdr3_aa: CASSLAVRIQETQYF
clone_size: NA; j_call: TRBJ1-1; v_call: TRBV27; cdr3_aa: CASPLGGGRNTEAFF
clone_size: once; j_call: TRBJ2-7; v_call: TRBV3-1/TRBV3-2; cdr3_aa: CASSQVPASYEQYF
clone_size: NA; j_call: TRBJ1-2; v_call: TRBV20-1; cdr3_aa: CSATQGYGYTF
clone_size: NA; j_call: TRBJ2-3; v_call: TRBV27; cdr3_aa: CASSRVYSTDTQYF
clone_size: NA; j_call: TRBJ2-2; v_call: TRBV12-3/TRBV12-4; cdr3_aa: CASSRGGRELFF
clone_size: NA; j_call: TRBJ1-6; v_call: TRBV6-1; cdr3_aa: CASSAAGQVYNSPLHF
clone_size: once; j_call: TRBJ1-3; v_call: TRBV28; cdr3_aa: CASSLKSGGTSGNTIYF
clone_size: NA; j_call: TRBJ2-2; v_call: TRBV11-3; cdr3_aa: CASSSGIGLADTGELFF
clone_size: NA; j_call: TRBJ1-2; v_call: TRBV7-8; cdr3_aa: CASSSSEVGTVGYTF